This TCR beta chain was documented in a study of blood T cell repertoires in COVID-19. The age range of participants was roughly 18 to 90 years, with residence in about two dozen US areas. Each participant's cohort was designated according to participant-reported clinical history. V dropped 1 base and J dropped 5 bases, with 12 bases sitting between them. Germline values: CDR1 LNHDA, CDR2 SQIVND (reference sequence). The CDR3 consists of 14 residues. In the source study's methods: Amplifying reference gene primers gave estimates of nucleated cell counts. Some clones are missing from TCRdb's copy, which holds only in-frame ones; the method was immunoSEQ multiplex PCR. V, J and clone size are those of that table, while D and trimming were read from the DNA. In the table there are approximately 390,000 clones, 88% of which are singletons.

The rearrangement links TRBV19 to TRBJ2-7; maybe TRBD1 (6 bases). The source material was PBMCs or T cells enriched from blood (not recorded which). This TCR was sampled from a woman aged 40 to 50 with acute COVID-19. The CDR3 DNA sequence: TGTGCCAGTAGTATAGGGGCAGGGGATAACGAGCAGTACTTC. It yields the protein CASSIGAGDNEQYF.